This T cell receptor (beta chain) originates from a study of blood T cell repertoires in COVID-19. Whole-study context: Specimens from acute and convalescent COVID-19 originated in the United States, Italy and Spain. Sources were T cells, B-cell-depleted T cells, or PBMCs; the material itself was cDNA or gDNA.

Germline V CDR1 and CDR2: MNHEY, SVGAGI. The CDR3 loop spans 13 amino acids. The ends lost 5 bases at V and 6 bases at J; junction bases unmatched: 2. In the original workflow: Nucleated cell number was recorded as an estimate derived from reference gene primer amplification. TCRdb's table, derived via immunoSEQ multiplex PCR, lists solely in-frame clones and lacks some. D and trimming come from the DNA, and the V and J calls and clone size come from that table. The sample contains 400,000 to 500,000 clones, roughly 89% of which appear only once. Sequencing used peripheral blood. The chain recombines TRBV6-5 with TRBJ2-2; 8 bases align to TRBD1. This receptor was taken from a woman aged 30 to 39 with active or convalescent COVID-19. CDR3 region: CASSRQGPGELFF. For the CDR3, the DNA is TGTGCCAGCAGTCGACAGGGGCCCGGGGAGCTGTTTTTT.